This is a list of T cell receptor beta chains from one sample in a study of neoadjuvant anti-PD-1 for oral cavity cancer. Clones were sequenced by immunoSEQ multiplex PCR, and TCRdb holds only the in-frame ones, with some missing. Among about 14,000 clones listed, roughly three fifths were seen once. The source was PBMCs, collected before nivolumab (anti-PD-1) treatment. The source is a person between 40 and 85 years old with oral cavity squamous cell carcinoma. CDR3s include the opening cysteine and the closing phenylalanine or tryptophan. D genes are given only for firm matches. Some rows mark clone size as missing; the rest say once, few, many or name a class of expanded clone.

V	D	size	J	DNA	CDR3
TRBV28	NA	NA	TRBJ2-5	TGTGCCAGCAGTTTTGCGGGCGAGAGTCAAGAGACCCAGTACTTC	CASSFAGESQETQYF
TRBV29-1	TRBD2	once	TRBJ2-2	TGCCGCGCTGGCCTAGGCGGGGGGGCCGGGGCCGGGGAGCTGTTTTTT	CRAGLGGGAGAGELFF
TRBV7-6	NA	once	TRBJ2-3	TGTGCCAGCAGCTTAGGTAGGGGGGGAAGGACAGATACGCAGTATTTT	CASSLGRGGRTDTQYF
TRBV2	TRBD1	NA	TRBJ2-2	TGTGCCAGCAGTGCAGGACAGGGAGATAACACCGGGGAGCTGTTTTTT	CASSAGQGDNTGELFF
TRBV28	NA	few	TRBJ1-2	TGTGCCAGCTACTCGCGGCTGCCCAACTATGGCTACACCTTC	CASYSRLPNYGYTF
TRBV7-9	TRBD1	NA	TRBJ1-6	TGTGCCAGCAGCTTCCTTCCGGGACAGCTTAATTCACCCCTCCACTTT	CASSFLPGQLNSPLHF
TRBV5-8	TRBD1	NA	TRBJ2-3	TGTGCCAGCAGCTTGGCCGGGATAACAGGGGGCCGCACAGATACGCAGTATTTT	CASSLAGITGGRTDTQYF
TRBV7-2	TRBD2	few	TRBJ2-4	TGTGCCAGCAGCGCGAGAGCGGGGGCGCTAAACATTCAGTACTTC	CASSARAGALNIQYF
TRBV6-4	TRBD2	NA	TRBJ2-3	TGTGCCAGCAGTGAGACTAGCGGGAGTAGAAATACGCAGTATTTT	CASSETSGSRNTQYF
TRBV4-1	NA	NA	TRBJ2-2	TGCGCCAGCAGCCAAGATGGTGGAGGGGCGAACACCGGGGAGCTGTTTTTT	CASSQDGGGANTGELFF
TRBV6-4	NA	NA	TRBJ1-1	TGTGCCAGCGCGCCCCGGGACATGAACACTGAAGCTTTCTTT	CASAPRDMNTEAFF
TRBV9	NA	few	TRBJ2-7	TGTGCCAGCAGCGTGGTTGCTACCTCCTACGAGCAGTACTTC	CASSVVATSYEQYF
TRBV10-3	TRBD1	once	TRBJ1-1	TGTGCCATCAGTGGACGGACAGGGGCCCTTCTTGAAGCTTTCTTT	CAISGRTGALLEAFF
TRBV11-1	NA	NA	TRBJ2-1	TGTGCCAGCAGCTTAGCCCTTCTAGCGATAGGTGGTGAGCAGTTCTTC	CASSLALLAIGGEQFF
TRBV5-6	TRBD1	NA	TRBJ1-2	TGTGCCAGCAGCTTCTGGGACAGGGTGAGCTATGGCTACACCTTC	CASSFWDRVSYGYTF
TRBV7-6	NA	NA	TRBJ1-4	TGTGCCAGCAGCTTAGGACAGCATAATGAAAAACTGTTTTTT	CASSLGQHNEKLFF
TRBV5-1	TRBD2	NA	TRBJ2-5	TGCGCCAGCAGCTTAGGCGGGAGGGGGCGGCAAGAGACCCAGTACTTC	CASSLGGRGRQETQYF
TRBV4-2	TRBD2	NA	TRBJ2-7	TGTGCCAGCAGCCAACTCCCGTCTAGCGGGAGATCCCCCTACGAGCAGTACTTC	CASSQLPSSGRSPYEQYF
TRBV7-2	NA	NA	TRBJ2-7	TGTGCCAGCAGCTTAGGACTTGCAGGGAGCTCCTACGAGCAGTACTTC	CASSLGLAGSSYEQYF
TRBV6-5	TRBD1	NA	TRBJ2-3	TGTGCCAGCAGTTACTCGCGGACAGGGAATACGCAGTATTTT	CASSYSRTGNTQYF
TRBV7-9	TRBD1	few	TRBJ2-1	TGTGCCAGCACATACGTGACAGGGGATCGGGATGAGCAGTTCTTC	CASTYVTGDRDEQFF
TRBV19	NA	NA	TRBJ2-2	TGTGCCAGTAGTATGAACAGGGCGGCCCACACCGGGGAGCTGTTTTTT	CASSMNRAAHTGELFF
TRBV15	TRBD2	NA	TRBJ2-7	TGTGCCACCAGCAGAGAACGGACTAGCGGGAGGGCCGGAGAGCAGTACTTC	CATSRERTSGRAGEQYF
TRBV27	NA	NA	TRBJ1-5	TGTGCCAGCAGAATCCAGGGAGGCGGCAATCAGCCCCAGCATTTT	CASRIQGGGNQPQHF
TRBV6-5	NA	NA	TRBJ1-2	TGTGCCAGCAGTTACGGGCAGGGGCCGAATGGCTACACCTTC	CASSYGQGPNGYTF
TRBV10-3	NA	NA	TRBJ2-3	TGTGCCATCAGCAGGGACAGCACAGATACGCAGTATTTT	CAISRDSTDTQYF
TRBV12-5	TRBD1	NA	TRBJ2-5	TGTGCTAGTGGTTTGGGGCAGGGGGTGTCAGAGACCCAGTACTTC	CASGLGQGVSETQYF
TRBV28	TRBD1	NA	TRBJ1-1	TGTGCCAGCAGTTTGGGGACAGGGAGCTCCCATGAAGCTTTCTTT	CASSLGTGSSHEAFF
TRBV6-5	NA	NA	TRBJ1-2	TGTGCCAGCAGGAGGCAGGGCCAAATTGGAGGCTACACCTTC	CASRRQGQIGGYTF
TRBV6-5	NA	NA	TRBJ1-3	TGTGCCAGCAGTTACTGGGGAGCCCCTGAAGGAAACACCATATATTTT	CASSYWGAPEGNTIYF
TRBV5-1	NA	few	TRBJ1-2	TGCGCCAGCAGCTCCCTCGGGGCCGGCTACACCTTC	CASSSLGAGYTF
TRBV29-1	NA	NA	TRBJ2-1	TGCAGCCTCCGGGTCAAAACCTACAATGAGCAGTTCTTC	CSLRVKTYNEQFF
TRBV7-2	TRBD1	NA	TRBJ1-5	TGTGCCAGCAGCTTAAGGGACAGGGGAAATCAGCCCCAGCATTTT	CASSLRDRGNQPQHF
TRBV5-4	TRBD1	NA	TRBJ1-6	TGTGCCAGCAGCGCACTGCAGGGGGCGGCCGGGTCACCCCTCCACTTT	CASSALQGAAGSPLHF
TRBV6-5	NA	NA	TRBJ1-1	TGTGCCAGCAGTTACTCGAACCGGGGTGCCACTGAAGCTTTCTTT	CASSYSNRGATEAFF
TRBV7-9	TRBD2	NA	TRBJ2-3	TGTGCCAGCAGCTTAACTAGCGGGGGATCTACAGATACGCAGTATTTT	CASSLTSGGSTDTQYF
TRBV25-1	NA	NA	TRBJ2-1	TGTGCCAGCAGTGACCCCTCGGCTAACGCCTACAATGAGCAGTTCTTC	CASSDPSANAYNEQFF
TRBV5-1	TRBD2	few	TRBJ2-1	TGCGCCAGCAGCTTGGTTAGCGGGGTTTCTAATGAGCAGTTCTTC	CASSLVSGVSNEQFF
TRBV19	TRBD2	few	TRBJ2-1	TGTGCCAGTAGTACCACCGGTAGCGGGGGCCCTCGTAATGAGCAGTTCTTC	CASSTTGSGGPRNEQFF
TRBV28	NA	few	TRBJ1-1	TGTGCCAGCCAGTCCCAAGCTTTCTTT	CASQSQAFF
TRBV5-1	TRBD2	NA	TRBJ2-1	TGCGCCAGCAGCAGGGCCGGGACTAGCCACAATGAGCAGTTCTTC	CASSRAGTSHNEQFF
TRBV6-1	NA	NA	TRBJ1-2	TGTGCCAGCAGTGAATATCAGGGGAACTATGGCTACACCTTC	CASSEYQGNYGYTF
TRBV7-2	TRBD1	NA	TRBJ2-7	TGTGCCAGCAGCCACAGGGGGCTGTACGAGCAGTACTTC	CASSHRGLYEQYF
TRBV27	NA	NA	TRBJ1-4	TGTGCCAGCAGTACTCAACCGGGACTGCTTAATGAAAAACTGTTTTTT	CASSTQPGLLNEKLFF
TRBV28	NA	NA	TRBJ2-5	TGTGCCAGCAGTTTAAACGGCATTGGGACCCAGTACTTC	CASSLNGIGTQYF
TRBV27	NA	NA	TRBJ2-3	TGTGCCAGCAGTTTTCAGACGAACTCAGATACGCAGTATTTT	CASSFQTNSDTQYF
TRBV7-8	NA	NA	TRBJ1-5	TGTGCCAGCAGCTTAGTGACACTCGGATGGAACAATCAGCCCCAGCATTTT	CASSLVTLGWNNQPQHF
TRBV2	NA	NA	TRBJ1-5	TGTGCCAGCAGTGTAAGGCAGGTGGTGGAACCCCAGCATTTT	CASSVRQVVEPQHF
TRBV27	TRBD2	NA	TRBJ2-1	TGTGCCAGCAGTTTTTGGACTAGCGGGAGGGCCGGTGAGCAGTTCTTC	CASSFWTSGRAGEQFF
TRBV5-4	NA	NA	TRBJ2-3	TGTGCCAGCAGCCGGGGATCCACCACAGATACGCAGTATTTT	CASSRGSTTDTQYF
TRBV9	TRBD2	NA	TRBJ2-1	TGTGCCAGCAGCCTACGTATCTTAGCGGGAGGGGACAGCTCCTACAATGAGCAGTTCTTC	CASSLRILAGGDSSYNEQFF
TRBV28	NA	once	TRBJ2-3	TGTGCCAGCATGTATTCAGATACGCAGTATTTT	CASMYSDTQYF
TRBV27	TRBD1	once	TRBJ1-1	TGTGCCACTGCACCTAGGACAGGGGGTGAGAACACTGAAGCTTTCTTT	CATAPRTGGENTEAFF
TRBV5-1	TRBD2	NA	TRBJ2-2	TGCGCCAGCAGCGGCGGGAGGCCGAACACCGGGGAGCTGTTTTTT	CASSGGRPNTGELFF
TRBV2	TRBD1	NA	TRBJ1-2	TGTGCCAGCAGAGAACTGACAGGGACTAACTATGGCTACACCTTC	CASRELTGTNYGYTF